Following are 7 T cell receptor beta chains from one sample sequenced in a study of Tregs in tolerant kidney transplant recipients (dated 2019 in TCRdb). The transplants used related donors along with nonmyeloablative bone marrow transplantation, and in the human trials mixed chimerism was transient. Libraries came from the immunoSEQ multiplex PCR assay. TCRdb re-hosts the immuneACCESS table, in-frame sequences only. Its copies lack some clones; in the studies checked, an unresolved V gene accounts for under half of them, and the cause for the rest is not known. This sample's table lists 25,000 to 40,000 clones. 1.8% of the sample is in the top ten clones. The sequenced sample was CD4+ T cells from blood (PBMCs), obtained 24 months after the transplant. The receptors were sampled from a human patient who received a combined kidney and bone marrow transplant. After a transplant, certain T cells may trace back to the graft donor.

With respect to this clone: The read gets to within 3 residues of the CDR3 end, and the germline J gene fills in the rest. V gene TRBV11-3 combines with J gene TRBJ2-1; TRBD2 agrees at 7 bases. Trimming at V came to 5 bases and at J to 6 bases, leaving 4 bases not matched to a gene. The germline CDR1 and CDR2 sequences are SGHNT and YENEEA. The CDR3 length is 13 residues. CDR3 bases read: TGTGCCAGCAGCCACGGACTAGTCAATGAG. It translates to CASSHGLVNE. The full CDR3 reads CASSHGLVNEQFF. Full variable domain (remainder filled in from reference TRBV11-3 and TRBJ2-1): EAGVVQSPRYKIIEKKQPVAFWCNPISGHNTLYWYLQNLGQGPELLIRYENEEAVDDSQLPKDRFSAERLKGVDSTLKIQPAELGDSAVYLCASSHGLVNEQFFGPGTRLTVL.

As to this clone: The CDR3 end lies 3 residues beyond the end of the read and is filled in from the germline J gene. The V gene is TRBV6-2 or TRBV6-3, the J gene TRBJ1-1, with a weak D call TRBD1 (6 bases). The CDR3 totals 12 residues. V was clipped by 5 bases and J by 6 bases, with 10 bases between them. Germline V gene lookup returns CDR1 MNHEY and CDR2 SVGEGT. This CDR3 is CASSTQGAEAFF. The part of the CDR3 DNA that was read is TGTGCCAGCAGTACACAGGGCGCTGAA.

About this clone: The read comes to an end 3 residues before the CDR3 does, leaving the germline J gene to fill in the end. This chain connects TRBV7-2 to TRBJ2-5, with D uncertain. V was shortened by 2 bases and J by 4 bases, with 14 bases between the two germline ends. The germline V gene encodes CDR1 SGHTA and CDR2 FQGNSA. The CDR3 covers 15 residues. The CDR3 sequence is CASSLYTTPSETQYF. CDR3 DNA (partial): TGTGCCAGCAGCTTATATACTACGCCCTCAGAGACC. Looking up the rest from reference TRBV7-2 and TRBJ2-5 gives the full variable domain: GAGVSQSPSNKVTEKGKDVELRCDPISGHTALYWYRQSLGQGLEFLIYFQGNSAPDKSGLPSDRFSAERTGGSVSTLTIQRTQQEDSAVYLCASSLYTTPSETQYFGPGTRLLVL.

In regard to this clone: With the read ending 3 residues before the CDR3 end, the germline J gene is used to fill in that end. J is TRBJ2-7 and V is TRBV10-1, with 8 bases matching TRBD2. CDR3 length: 13 amino acids. Germline V lookup: CDR1 WNHNN, CDR2 SYGVQD (reference sequence). Unmatched junction bases numbered 9, after V lost 10 bases and J lost 4 bases. CDR3: CATSSGSGYEQYF. The CDR3 DNA, read in part, is TGCGCCACCTCAAGCGGGAGTGGGTACGAG.

CDR3 in amino acids: CASSLGGAGGIYEQYF. The sequenced part of the CDR3 DNA is TGCGCCAGCAGCCTCGGGGGAGCGGGAGGGATCTACGAG. The chain has TRBV5-1 and TRBJ2-7, with 10 bases lining up with TRBD2. The CDR3 end is not reached by the read, which stops 3 residues before it; the germline J gene fills it in. This CDR3 is built from 16 residues. The ends lost 4 bases at V and 3 bases at J; junction bases unmatched: 10. CDR1 is SGHRS, CDR2 YFSETQ, per germline. The variable domain in full, with the rest retrieved from reference TRBV5-1 and TRBJ2-7, is KAGVTQTPRYLIKTRGQQVTLSCSPISGHRSVSWYQQTPGQGLQFLFEYFSETQRNKGNFPGRFSGRQFSNSRSEMNVSTLELGDSALYLCASSLGGAGGIYEQYFGPGTRLTVT.

About this clone: The read ends 3 residues early relative to the CDR3; the germline J gene fills the gap. The V call is TRBV28, the J call TRBJ1-5, with D possibly being TRBD1 (5 bases). V lost 8 bases to trimming and J lost 6 bases, with 8 bases between them. The CDR3 consists of 11 residues. The germline V gene has CDR1 MDHEN and CDR2 SYDVKM. The CDR3 DNA, read in part, is TGTGCCAGCTCGCAGGGTCAGCCC. The encoded protein is CASSQGQP. The whole CDR3 protein is CASSQGQPQHF.

Concerning this clone: The read terminates 3 residues before the CDR3 end, so the remaining end is supplied by the germline J gene. The genes are TRBV20-1 and TRBJ2-1; D possibly corresponds to TRBD1 (5 bases). With 4 bases removed from V and 0 bases from J, the gap between germline ends came to 13 bases. CDR1 and CDR2 from the germline V gene are DFQATT and SNEGSKA (reference sequence). The length of the CDR3 is 15 residues. Partial CDR3 DNA: TGCAGTGCTAACAGGTATTTAGTCTCCTACAATGAG. Its translation is CSANRYLVSYNE. The full CDR3 protein is CSANRYLVSYNEQFF.